A selection of T cell receptor beta chains follows, all from one sample in a study of blood T cell repertoires in COVID-19. Sequencing was performed with immunoSEQ multiplex PCR; in TCRdb, only in-frame clones are kept and a portion is missing. There are approximately 270,000 clones in the sample; approximately 85% occur only once, and around 2% lies in the top ten. What was sequenced was PBMCs or T cells enriched from blood (not recorded which). These receptors originate from a woman aged 50 to 60 who had recovered from COVID-19. CDR3s include the opening cysteine and the closing phenylalanine or tryptophan. A D gene is named only where the DNA matches it firmly. A row's size may be missing; if present it is once, few, many or a size class.

CDR3 DNA: TGTGCCAGTAGGCCACAGGGGGCTAACACTGAAGCTTTCTTT; CDR3 protein: CASRPQGANTEAFF; D gene: TRBD1; V gene: TRBV19; J gene: TRBJ1-1; clone size: NA
CDR3 DNA: TGTGCCAGCACCCCCGGGACTATTCCCAATGAGCAGTTCTTC; CDR3 protein: CASTPGTIPNEQFF; D gene: TRBD2; V gene: TRBV6-5; J gene: TRBJ2-1; clone size: NA
CDR3 DNA: TGTGCCAGTAGTATAGTTCGGGGGGACAATCAGCCCCAGCATTTT; CDR3 protein: CASSIVRGDNQPQHF; D gene: NA; V gene: TRBV19; J gene: TRBJ1-5; clone size: NA
CDR3 DNA: TGTGCCAGCTCACCAGGGCGGGGAATCGGAAACACCATATATTTT; CDR3 protein: CASSPGRGIGNTIYF; D gene: NA; V gene: TRBV18; J gene: TRBJ1-3; clone size: NA
CDR3 DNA: TGTGCCAGCAGTCCAGGGGTGACAGGGGACTATGGCTACACCTTC; CDR3 protein: CASSPGVTGDYGYTF; D gene: TRBD1; V gene: TRBV28; J gene: TRBJ1-2; clone size: NA
CDR3 DNA: TGTGCTAGTGGTTTGGCGACTAGCTACGAGCAGTACTTC; CDR3 protein: CASGLATSYEQYF; D gene: NA; V gene: TRBV12-5; J gene: TRBJ2-7; clone size: NA
CDR3 DNA: TGTGCCAGTAGTATGGGGCTAGCGGGAGGGTTTGCAGATACGCAGTATTTT; CDR3 protein: CASSMGLAGGFADTQYF; D gene: TRBD2; V gene: TRBV19; J gene: TRBJ2-3; clone size: NA
CDR3 DNA: TGTGCCAGCAGTGCAGGGGTCTCTGGAAACACCATATATTTT; CDR3 protein: CASSAGVSGNTIYF; D gene: NA; V gene: TRBV2; J gene: TRBJ1-3; clone size: NA
CDR3 DNA: TGTGCCAGCAGGGGTCTAGCGGGAGGGCCTGAAAATGAGCAGTTCTTC; CDR3 protein: CASRGLAGGPENEQFF; D gene: TRBD2; V gene: TRBV9; J gene: TRBJ2-1; clone size: NA
CDR3 DNA: TGTGCCAGCATAAGCGGGAGGGCCGGGACCGGGGAGCTGTTTTTT; CDR3 protein: CASISGRAGTGELFF; D gene: TRBD2; V gene: TRBV6-5; J gene: TRBJ2-2; clone size: NA
CDR3 DNA: TGTGCCAGTAGTATACTAGCAGGGGGATATGGCTACACCTTC; CDR3 protein: CASSILAGGYGYTF; D gene: TRBD1; V gene: TRBV19; J gene: TRBJ1-2; clone size: NA
CDR3 DNA: TGTGCCAGCAGCTTAGATCCTAGCGACATAGGTGGGGTCTTC; CDR3 protein: CASSLDPSDIGGVF; D gene: NA; V gene: TRBV7-8; J gene: TRBJ2-1; clone size: NA
CDR3 DNA: TGTGCCAGCAGCCTTACGGGACTAGCGGGAGAAGAGACCCAGTACTTC; CDR3 protein: CASSLTGLAGEETQYF; D gene: TRBD2; V gene: TRBV3-1/TRBV3-2; J gene: TRBJ2-5; clone size: NA
CDR3 DNA: TGTGCTAGTGGTTTGACTCGAACAGGGACGGGTAATTCACCCCTCCACTTT; CDR3 protein: CASGLTRTGTGNSPLHF; D gene: NA; V gene: TRBV12-5; J gene: TRBJ1-6; clone size: NA
CDR3 DNA: TGTGCCAGCAGCCGCAGTTTATTCAACACTGAAGCTTTCTTT; CDR3 protein: CASSRSLFNTEAFF; D gene: NA; V gene: TRBV3-1/TRBV3-2; J gene: TRBJ1-1; clone size: NA
CDR3 DNA: TGTGCCAGCGAGCAGGGTGGCAATCAGCCCCAGCATTTT; CDR3 protein: CASEQGGNQPQHF; D gene: NA; V gene: TRBV28; J gene: TRBJ1-5; clone size: NA
CDR3 DNA: TGTGCCAGCAGTTTTGGAGGACCAACCTACGAGCAGTACTTC; CDR3 protein: CASSFGGPTYEQYF; D gene: NA; V gene: TRBV28; J gene: TRBJ2-7; clone size: NA
CDR3 DNA: TGTGCCACCAGCAGACGGACTAGCGGGACCACAGATACGCAGTATTTT; CDR3 protein: CATSRRTSGTTDTQYF; D gene: TRBD2; V gene: TRBV15; J gene: TRBJ2-3; clone size: NA
CDR3 DNA: TGTGCCAGTGGGGTAGCGGGATCCCCATCCAATGAGCAGTTCTTC; CDR3 protein: CASGVAGSPSNEQFF; D gene: TRBD2; V gene: TRBV19; J gene: TRBJ2-1; clone size: NA
CDR3 DNA: TGCGCCAGCAGCCGGCTGACAGGGAACACTGAAGCTTTCTTT; CDR3 protein: CASSRLTGNTEAFF; D gene: NA; V gene: TRBV5-1; J gene: TRBJ1-1; clone size: once
CDR3 DNA: TGTGCCAGTAGTATCCAATGGACACGGAACTATGGCTACACCTTC; CDR3 protein: CASSIQWTRNYGYTF; D gene: NA; V gene: TRBV19; J gene: TRBJ1-2; clone size: NA
CDR3 DNA: TGTGCCAGCAGCTTAATCGGTGTGGTAGCGTCAGATACGCAGTATTTT; CDR3 protein: CASSLIGVVASDTQYF; D gene: NA; V gene: TRBV7-9; J gene: TRBJ2-3; clone size: NA
CDR3 DNA: TGTGCCAGCAGCACGGGGCCCGGGACAGGGAACACCGGGGAGCTGTTTTTT; CDR3 protein: CASSTGPGTGNTGELFF; D gene: TRBD1; V gene: TRBV5-4; J gene: TRBJ2-2; clone size: once
CDR3 DNA: TGTGCCAGCAAAAGTGGGGCAGGGAATGTGAACACTGAAGCTTTCTTT; CDR3 protein: CASKSGAGNVNTEAFF; D gene: NA; V gene: TRBV7-2; J gene: TRBJ1-1; clone size: NA
CDR3 DNA: TGTGCCAGCAGTCGCGGGACAGAGACTGAAAAACTGTTTTTT; CDR3 protein: CASSRGTETEKLFF; D gene: TRBD1; V gene: TRBV6-5; J gene: TRBJ1-4; clone size: once
CDR3 DNA: TGTGCCAGCAGCTTGGTTGGAGGCAACAGGGGAGCTTTCTTT; CDR3 protein: CASSLVGGNRGAFF; D gene: TRBD1; V gene: TRBV5-5; J gene: TRBJ1-1; clone size: NA
CDR3 DNA: TGTGCCAGCAGTTTAGGGGCTAGCAGGGGATGGGGGCAGTTCTTC; CDR3 protein: CASSLGASRGWGQFF; D gene: NA; V gene: TRBV27; J gene: TRBJ2-1; clone size: once
CDR3 DNA: TGCAGCGTTCGGGACAGCAACACCGGGGAGCTGTTTTTT; CDR3 protein: CSVRDSNTGELFF; D gene: TRBD1; V gene: TRBV29-1; J gene: TRBJ2-2; clone size: few
CDR3 DNA: TGTGCCAGCAGTTTATGGGAGGGTAGCAATGAGCAGTTCTTC; CDR3 protein: CASSLWEGSNEQFF; D gene: NA; V gene: TRBV28; J gene: TRBJ2-1; clone size: NA
CDR3 DNA: TGTGCCAGCAGCGCGGGACAGTCATCTGAAGCTTTCTTT; CDR3 protein: CASSAGQSSEAFF; D gene: TRBD1; V gene: TRBV11-3; J gene: TRBJ1-1; clone size: NA
CDR3 DNA: TGTGCCAGCAGTCCGAATAGGGGGACGAAGTATCACTTC; CDR3 protein: CASSPNRGTKYHF; D gene: NA; V gene: TRBV28; J gene: TRBJ2-7; clone size: NA
CDR3 DNA: TGTGCCAGCAGCTTAGGGGACTATCGGATTAACACAGATACGCAGTATTTT; CDR3 protein: CASSLGDYRINTDTQYF; D gene: TRBD2; V gene: TRBV7-3; J gene: TRBJ2-3; clone size: NA
CDR3 DNA: TGTGCCAGCTCACCAATTTTCAGGGATCGATGGAGCAATCAGCCCCAGCATTTT; CDR3 protein: CASSPIFRDRWSNQPQHF; D gene: NA; V gene: TRBV18; J gene: TRBJ1-5; clone size: once
CDR3 DNA: TGTGCCTGGATGCGTTTTTCGACAGGGCGGACCGGGGAGCTGTTTTTT; CDR3 protein: CAWMRFSTGRTGELFF; D gene: TRBD1; V gene: TRBV30; J gene: TRBJ2-2; clone size: NA
CDR3 DNA: TGTGCCAGCAGCCTCAAGGGGCAAGCCACTGAAGCTTTCTTT; CDR3 protein: CASSLKGQATEAFF; D gene: NA; V gene: TRBV3-1/TRBV3-2; J gene: TRBJ1-1; clone size: NA
CDR3 DNA: TGCGCCAGCAGTTCGTCCCCGGGACTCAACACCGGGGAGCTGTTTTTT; CDR3 protein: CASSSSPGLNTGELFF; D gene: NA; V gene: TRBV5-1; J gene: TRBJ2-2; clone size: NA
CDR3 DNA: TGTGCCAGCAGTCTGTCTAGCGGGAGGCCTTCCACCTTAGGGACCCAGTACTTC; CDR3 protein: CASSLSSGRPSTLGTQYF; D gene: TRBD2; V gene: TRBV27; J gene: TRBJ2-5; clone size: NA
CDR3 DNA: TGTGCCAGCAGTTTACTGGGCGGGAGCCTTTACGAGCAGTACTTC; CDR3 protein: CASSLLGGSLYEQYF; D gene: TRBD2; V gene: TRBV28; J gene: TRBJ2-7; clone size: NA
CDR3 DNA: TGTGCCAGCAGCCGCACAGGCGGGGCAGGGTCCTACGAGCAGTACTTC; CDR3 protein: CASSRTGGAGSYEQYF; D gene: NA; V gene: TRBV7-9; J gene: TRBJ2-7; clone size: NA
CDR3 DNA: TGTGCCAGCAGGGGGGGGGCCCCCTGGGAAGAGACCCAGTACTTC; CDR3 protein: CASRGGAPWEETQYF; D gene: NA; V gene: TRBV6-5; J gene: TRBJ2-5; clone size: once
CDR3 DNA: TGTGCCAGCTCCCCGGGACAGGGGTCCAACAACTATGGCTACACCTTC; CDR3 protein: CASSPGQGSNNYGYTF; D gene: TRBD1; V gene: TRBV18; J gene: TRBJ1-2; clone size: NA